Listed here are 27 T cell receptor beta chains from one sample, sequenced in a study of Ad26.COV2.S vaccination and SARS-CoV-2 variants. Some clones are missing from TCRdb's copy, which holds only in-frame ones; the method was immunoSEQ multiplex PCR. The table includes 380,000 or so clones, 83% detected once. Treatment meaning: around 19 received Ad26.COV2.S at low or high dose, single or two shots; several received placebo; per-sample allocation not given. Specimens were obtained on day 63 following the first vaccine or placebo injection. The specimen comprised peripheral blood, sampled in a trial of Ad26.COV2.S vaccine versus placebo. These receptors were taken from a person between 18 and 59 years old who received the Ad26.COV2.S COVID-19 vaccine or a placebo.

This sequence joins TRBV6-4 and TRBJ2-1, with TRBD1 matching over 9 bases. The CDR3 is 16 residues long. The junction had 14 bases not matched to a gene; V was cut back by 6 bases and J by 8 bases. Germline loops: CDR1 MRHNA, CDR2 SNTAGT. The CDR3 loop reads CASSRLVTGGRDEQFF. The CDR3 region has the DNA TGTGCCAGCAGCAGACTCGTTACAGGGGGCAGGGATGAGCAGTTCTTC.

The chain links TRBV18 to TRBJ1-2, with 7 nucleotides matching TRBD1. CDR3 length: 15 residues. J was trimmed by 6 bases and V by 3 bases; bases with no gene match: 10. The germline CDR1 and CDR2 sequences are KGHSH and LQKENI. For the CDR3, the DNA is TGTGCCAGCTCACCTTTCGTGGACAGGATTCATGGCTACACCTTC. Translating it yields CASSPFVDRIHGYTF.

This chain joins TRBV10-3 and TRBJ1-4; possibly TRBD1 for D (6 bases). This CDR3 is built from 17 residues. V was clipped by 11 bases and J by 0 bases, with 22 bases between them. Germline values: CDR1 ENHRY, CDR2 SYGVKD. In DNA form, the CDR3 reads TGTGCCTCCTCTTCAGGCAGGGGAGGGACAACTAATGAAAAACTGTTTTTT. Residues: CASSSGRGGTTNEKLFF.

The chain is built from TRBV4-3 and TRBJ1-2; D remains ambiguous. CDR1 is LGHNA and CDR2 is YSLEER in the germline V gene. This CDR3 comprises 14 residues. V lost 3 bases to trimming and J lost 7 bases, with 15 bases between them. The CDR3 spells CASSQQTEPLGYTF. CDR3 sequence (DNA): TGCGCCAGCAGCCAGCAGACTGAACCGCTTGGCTACACCTTC.

The rearrangement uses TRBV5-1 and TRBJ1-4; D is uncertain. The CDR3 contains 15 residues. V was clipped by 2 bases and J by 12 bases, with 20 bases between them. Germline V gene data show CDR1 as SGHRS and CDR2 as YFSETQ. CDR3 in amino acids: CASSFGRAPIGELFF. The CDR3 nucleotides are TGCGCCAGCAGCTTCGGGAGGGCTCCAATTGGGGAACTGTTTTTT. The entire variable domain, with the rest obtained from reference TRBV5-1 and TRBJ1-4, is as follows: KAGVTQTPRYLIKTRGQQVTLSCSPISGHRSVSWYQQTPGQGLQFLFEYFSETQRNKGNFPGRFSGRQFSNSRSEMNVSTLELGDSALYLCASSFGRAPIGELFFGSGTQLSVL.

The chain employs TRBV5-4 and TRBJ1-2, with D unresolved. The germline V and J ends were trimmed by 4 bases and 7 bases, with 23 bases remaining between them. Germline-derived CDR1 and CDR2 are SGHNT and YYREEE (reference sequence). The CDR3 is 16 amino acids. The CDR3 protein is CASSAAVARSGGGYTF. The CDR3 DNA sequence: TGTGCCAGCAGCGCAGCCGTGGCACGGAGTGGTGGTGGCTACACCTTC.

The rearrangement joins TRBV27 to TRBJ2-5; D call uncertain. Germline values: CDR1 MNHEY, CDR2 SMNVEV (reference sequence). V was trimmed by 4 bases and J by 4 bases, leaving 16 bases between them. The CDR3 extends over 15 amino acids. CDR3 sequence reads: CASSSRWPGGETQYF. CDR3 bases: TGTGCCAGCAGTTCGAGATGGCCCGGTGGAGAGACCCAGTACTTC.

The chain couples TRBV6-5 to TRBJ1-1; no definite D call. The CDR3 contains 15 residues. V dropped 4 bases and J dropped 0 bases, with 12 bases sitting between them. Germline V lookup: CDR1 MNHEY, CDR2 SVGAGI. The CDR3 loop reads CASSSTGQMNTEAFF. The CDR3 bases are TGTGCCAGCAGTTCTACGGGCCAAATGAACACTGAAGCTTTCTTT.

The chain employs TRBV9 and TRBJ1-3, with 11 bases lining up with TRBD1. J was trimmed by 1 base and V by 3 bases; bases with no gene match: 3. This CDR3 is built from 16 residues. Germline V gene lookup returns CDR1 SGDLS and CDR2 YYNGEE. CDR3 nucleotides: TGTGCCAGCAGCGACCGGGACAGGGGGTCTGGAAACACCATATATTTT. Translated: CASSDRDRGSGNTIYF.

V usage is TRBV7-2 and J usage is TRBJ2-1; 7 bases map to TRBD2. The CDR3 is made up of 13 amino acids. Germline V gene sequence: CDR1 SGHTA, CDR2 FQGNSA. V lost 3 bases to trimming and J lost 7 bases; unmatched junction nucleotides: 3. This chain's CDR3 is CASSLVLANEQFF. The CDR3 bases are TGTGCCAGCAGCTTGGTACTAGCGAATGAGCAGTTCTTC.

The rearrangement links TRBV5-6 to TRBJ1-6; no clear D gene. CDR1 and CDR2 (germline): SGHDT, YYEEEE. This CDR3 comprises 13 residues. Trimming stripped 0 bases from V and 8 bases from J, with 6 bases between. The CDR3 region is CASSLVQHSPLHF. The CDR3 nucleotides are TGTGCCAGCAGCTTGGTTCAGCATTCACCCCTCCACTTT.

V is TRBV20-1 and J is TRBJ2-7, with D perhaps matching TRBD1 (5 bases). The CDR3 loop spans 11 amino acids. CDR1 and CDR2 (germline): DFQATT, SNEGSKA (reference sequence). Trimming left V 5 bases short and J 7 bases short, with 12 bases between. The CDR3 DNA follows: TGCAGTGCTCCCGGCCAGGGAGAGCAGTACTTC. This encodes CSAPGQGEQYF.

The V and J genes are TRBV6-5 and TRBJ2-2; no clear D gene. The CDR3 sequence is 16 residues long. Trimming pared 3 bases from V and 0 bases from J, leaving 11 bases between. Germline V gene sequence: CDR1 MNHEY, CDR2 SVGAGI. CDR3 bases: TGTGCCAGCAGTTATGCCCCCGGTGCGAACACCGGGGAGCTGTTTTTT. Amino acids: CASSYAPGANTGELFF.

This clone was picked up a small number of times. The chain links TRBV9 to TRBJ2-3, with D possibly matching TRBD2 (7 bases). V gave up 3 bases and J gave up 0 bases, with 11 bases separating them. The CDR3 has 15 amino acids. Germline CDR1 is SGDLS and CDR2 is YYNGEE. CDR3: CASSGSGTSTDTQYF. Here the CDR3 DNA reads TGTGCCAGCAGCGGCAGCGGGACAAGCACAGATACGCAGTATTTT.

The gene calls are TRBV7-2 and TRBJ2-5; D is possibly TRBD1 (5 bases). CDR3 length equals 13 residues. Germline V lookup: CDR1 SGHTA, CDR2 FQGNSA. The V gene lost 5 bases and the J gene lost 3 bases, with 10 bases spanning the gap. The CDR3 sequence is CASSRVREETQYF. The CDR3 region has the DNA TGTGCCAGCAGCCGAGTCAGGGAAGAGACCCAGTACTTC.

The chain has TRBV6-5 and TRBJ1-2; TRBD1 is a possible D gene (5 bases). With 7 bases removed from V and 4 bases from J, the gap between germline ends came to 13 bases. Per the germline V gene, CDR1 is MNHEY and CDR2 is SVGAGI. The CDR3 is 13 amino acids. CDR3 protein: CASKAGTPYGYTF. As DNA, the CDR3 is TGTGCCAGCAAGGCTGGGACCCCCTATGGCTACACCTTC.

V and J are TRBV6-1 and TRBJ1-1; maybe TRBD1 (5 bases). The germline V gene has CDR1 MNHNS and CDR2 SASEGT. The germline V and J ends were trimmed by 0 bases and 7 bases, with 9 bases remaining between them. The length of the CDR3 is 13 residues. CDR3 nucleotide sequence: TGTGCCAGCAGTGAAGCGGGACGGAGTGAAGCTTTCTTT. It specifies CASSEAGRSEAFF.

The V and J genes are TRBV6-1 and TRBJ2-1, with D perhaps being TRBD1 or TRBD2 (6 bases each). Per germline, CDR1 MNHNS and CDR2 SASEGT. Trimming left V 2 bases short and J 7 bases short, with 15 bases between. There are 15 residues in the CDR3. The CDR3 is CASSELQGGGNEQFF. The CDR3 nucleotides are TGTGCCAGCAGTGAATTACAGGGAGGAGGTAATGAGCAGTTCTTC.

The J gene is TRBJ1-1, the V gene TRBV6-6; no reliable D call. This CDR3 is 13 amino acids long. From germline, CDR1 is MNHNY and CDR2 SVGAGI (reference sequence). The V and J ends lost 6 bases and 2 bases respectively, with 10 bases between them. The CDR3 nucleotides read TGTGCCAGCAGAATAGGGAGAAACACTGAAGCTTTCTTT. This gives the protein CASRIGRNTEAFF.

The chain links TRBV7-2 to TRBJ1-5, with 8 bases that match TRBD1. Looked up from germline, CDR1 is SGHTA and CDR2 is FQGNSA. The CDR3 spans 14 residues. The J segment lost 7 bases and the V segment lost 3 bases, leaving 5 bases of the junction unmatched. The CDR3 spells CASSLRQGRQPQHF. The CDR3 DNA reads as TGTGCCAGCAGCTTGAGACAGGGGAGGCAGCCCCAGCATTTT.

This clone came up once. The chain recombines TRBV27 with TRBJ2-7; TRBD2 might be the D (6 bases). The CDR3 contains 15 residues. Trimming removed 2 bases at V and 3 bases at J, with 14 bases between. The germline V gene encodes CDR1 MNHEY and CDR2 SMNVEV (reference sequence). CDR3 loop: CASSLGGPGVYEQYF. The CDR3 DNA is TGTGCCAGCAGTTTAGGTGGCCCGGGGGTCTACGAGCAGTACTTC.

The gene calls are TRBV6-2 or TRBV6-3 and TRBJ1-6; D call uncertain. V was pared by 6 bases and J by 8 bases, with 11 bases between. This CDR3 region has 13 residues. CDR1 MNHEY and CDR2 SVGEGT come from the germline V gene. The CDR3 nucleotides are TGTGCCAGCAGCCGAACTTTTTATTCACCCCTCCACTTT. Protein sequence: CASSRTFYSPLHF.

The table lists this clone with a few counts. V usage is TRBV12-3 or TRBV12-4 and J usage is TRBJ1-3; TRBD1 matches at 10 bases. With V trimmed by 7 bases and J by 16 bases, 10 bases remained unmatched. CDR3 length: 12 amino acids. The CDR3 DNA is TGTGCCAGCACCGCGACGGGACAGGGGAATTATTTT. It encodes CASTATGQGNYF.

This chain uses TRBV3-1 (or the pseudogene TRBV3-2) with TRBJ2-7, with a possible D match to TRBD2 (6 bases). The CDR3 is 15 amino acids. CDR1 and CDR2 from the germline V gene are LGHDT and YNNKEL (reference sequence). V was shortened by 4 bases and J by 3 bases, with 16 bases between the two germline ends. CDR3 sequence: CASSPSGSGLYEQYF. The DNA of the CDR3 is TGTGCCAGCAGCCCGTCGGGTAGCGGCCTCTACGAGCAGTACTTC.

This clone turned up a few times. The chain recombines TRBV5-4 with TRBJ1-5; D ambiguous. V gave up 4 bases and J gave up 2 bases, with 13 bases separating them. Germline CDR1 reads SGHNT; CDR2 reads YYREEE (reference sequence). The CDR3 contains 15 residues. The CDR3 DNA follows: TGTGCCAGCAGCCCTACACCCGGGGGCAATCAGCCCCAGCATTTT. Amino acids: CASSPTPGGNQPQHF.

The gene calls are TRBV9 and TRBJ1-1; the D is unclear. CDR3 length: 15 residues. Germline CDR1 SGDLS, CDR2 YYNGEE. Trimming pared 2 bases from V and 7 bases from J, leaving 18 bases between. In nucleotides, the CDR3 is TGTGCCAGCAGCGTTACCGGGAGGTGGACCGATGAAGCTTTCTTT. This sequence encodes CASSVTGRWTDEAFF.

To note about this clone: Other nucleotide sequences from this sample produce the same CDR3. The chain joins TRBV5-1 to TRBJ2-5; D gene uncertain. CDR3 size: 14 residues. Trimming pared 0 bases from V and 2 bases from J, leaving 8 bases between. The V gene's germline CDR1 is SGHRS and CDR2 YFSETQ. As DNA, the CDR3 is TGCGCCAGCAGCTTGGGTGGGGTTCAAGAGACCCAGTACTTC. Its protein product is CASSLGGVQETQYF.